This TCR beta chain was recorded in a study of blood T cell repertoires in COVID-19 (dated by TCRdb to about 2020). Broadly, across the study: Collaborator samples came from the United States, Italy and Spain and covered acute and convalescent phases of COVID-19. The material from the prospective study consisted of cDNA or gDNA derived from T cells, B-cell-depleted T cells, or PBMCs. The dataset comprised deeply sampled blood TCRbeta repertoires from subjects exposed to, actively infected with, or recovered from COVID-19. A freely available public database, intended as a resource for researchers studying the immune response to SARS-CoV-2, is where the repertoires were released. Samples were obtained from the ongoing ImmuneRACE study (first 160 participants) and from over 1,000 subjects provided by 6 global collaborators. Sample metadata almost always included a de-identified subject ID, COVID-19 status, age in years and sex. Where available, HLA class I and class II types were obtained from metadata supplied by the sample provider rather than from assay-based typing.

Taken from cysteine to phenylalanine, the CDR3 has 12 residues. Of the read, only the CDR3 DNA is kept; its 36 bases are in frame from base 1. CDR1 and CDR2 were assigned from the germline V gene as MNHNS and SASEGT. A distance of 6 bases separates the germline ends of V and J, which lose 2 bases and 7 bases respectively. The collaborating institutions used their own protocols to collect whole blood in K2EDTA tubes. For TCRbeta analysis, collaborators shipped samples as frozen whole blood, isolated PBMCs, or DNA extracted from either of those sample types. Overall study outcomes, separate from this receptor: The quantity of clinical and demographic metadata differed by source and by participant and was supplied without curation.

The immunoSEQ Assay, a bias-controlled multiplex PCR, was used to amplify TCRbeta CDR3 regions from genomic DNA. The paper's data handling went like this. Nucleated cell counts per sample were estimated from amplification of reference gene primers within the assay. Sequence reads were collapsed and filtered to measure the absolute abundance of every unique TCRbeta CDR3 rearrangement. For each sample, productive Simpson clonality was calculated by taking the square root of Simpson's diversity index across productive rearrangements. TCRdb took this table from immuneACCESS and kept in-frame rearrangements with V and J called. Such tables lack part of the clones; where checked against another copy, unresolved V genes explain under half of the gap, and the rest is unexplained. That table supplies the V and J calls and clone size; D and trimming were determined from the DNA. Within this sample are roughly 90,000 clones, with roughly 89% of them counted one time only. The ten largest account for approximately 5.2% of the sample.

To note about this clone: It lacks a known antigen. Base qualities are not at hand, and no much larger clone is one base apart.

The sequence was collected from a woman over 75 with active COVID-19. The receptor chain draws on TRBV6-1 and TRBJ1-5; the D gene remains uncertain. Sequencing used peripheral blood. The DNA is TGTGCCAGCAGTGAATTGGGCCAGCCCCAGCATTTT. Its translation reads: CASSELGQPQHF.